The 4 T cell receptor beta chains below were found in one sample sequenced in a study of blood T cells in healthy people across ages. Then a second PCR, running roughly 7 to 11 cycles, was carried out with a sample-barcoded 5' primer and a J-beta primer mix. In TCRdb, the 5' RACE reads were re-called with MiXCR into one record per CDR3 protein. The sample has under 950,000 distinct CDR3 sequences, 22% seen once. The sample comprised blood. Receptor source: a man aged 65 to 79 in good health.

The chain combines TRBV29-1 with TRBJ1-1; D possibly corresponds to TRBD1 (5 bases). Per germline, CDR1 SQVTM and CDR2 ANQGSEA. Trimming cost V 8 bases and J 4 bases, with 11 bases left between them. This CDR3 has 11 amino acids. The CDR3 DNA reads TGCAGCACCACGAGGGGCACTGAAGCTTTCTTT. Protein sequence: CSTTRGTEAFF.

The CDR3 loop is CASRFQGANTGELFF. Here the CDR3 DNA reads TGTGCCAGCCGATTCCAGGGTGCGAACACCGGGGAGCTGTTTTTT. This chain joins TRBV12-3 or TRBV12-4 and TRBJ2-2; possibly TRBD1 for D (5 bases). V was clipped by 8 bases and J by 0 bases, with 13 bases between them. The CDR3 is made up of 15 amino acids.

The chain uses TRBV7-2 and TRBJ2-3, with 10 bases matching TRBD2. The germline V gene encodes CDR1 SGHTA and CDR2 FQGNSA. The CDR3 sequence is 16 residues long. The J segment lost 5 bases and the V segment lost 2 bases, leaving 7 bases of the junction unmatched. CDR3 protein: CASSLIGTSDIDTQYF. CDR3 in DNA: TGTGCCAGCAGCTTAATAGGGACTAGCGATATAGATACGCAGTATTTT.

This clonotype turned up a few times. J is TRBJ1-5 and V is TRBV20-1; possibly TRBD1 for D (5 bases). The CDR3 is made up of 16 amino acids. CDR1 is DFQATT and CDR2 is SNEGSKA in the germline V gene (reference sequence). The V end lost 3 bases, the J end lost 0 bases, and 15 bases lay between the germline ends. The CDR3 DNA follows: TGCAGTGCTAGGCGTTCGGACAAAAATAGCAATCAGCCCCAGCATTTT. Translated, it gives CSARRSDKNSNQPQHF.